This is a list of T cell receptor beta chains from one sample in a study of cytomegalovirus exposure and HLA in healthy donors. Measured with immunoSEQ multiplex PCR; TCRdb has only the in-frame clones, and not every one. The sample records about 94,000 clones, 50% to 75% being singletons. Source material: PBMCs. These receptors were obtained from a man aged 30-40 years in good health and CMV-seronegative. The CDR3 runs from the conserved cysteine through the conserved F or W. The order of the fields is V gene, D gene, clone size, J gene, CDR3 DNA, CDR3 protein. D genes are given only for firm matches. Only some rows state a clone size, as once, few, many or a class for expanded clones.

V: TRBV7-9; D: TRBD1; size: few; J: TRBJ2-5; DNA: TGTGCCAGCAGCTTAGCACCGGGACAGGGCTACCAAGAGACCCAGTACTTC; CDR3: CASSLAPGQGYQETQYF
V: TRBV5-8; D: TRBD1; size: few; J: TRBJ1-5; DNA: TGTGCCAGCAGCCCAGGACAGGGCAATCAGCCCCAGCATTTT; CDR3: CASSPGQGNQPQHF
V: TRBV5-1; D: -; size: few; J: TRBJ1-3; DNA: TGCGCCAGCAGCTTGGGGGCACCCTCTGGAAACACCATATATTTT; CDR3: CASSLGAPSGNTIYF
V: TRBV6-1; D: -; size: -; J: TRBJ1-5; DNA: TGTGCCAGCAGTGAATTACGAGGGGGGGCTGGCGATCAGCCCCAGCATTTT; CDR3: CASSELRGGAGDQPQHF
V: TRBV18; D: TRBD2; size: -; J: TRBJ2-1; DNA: TGTGCCAGCTTCCCCCACCAGCGGGACTACAATGAGCAGTTCTTC; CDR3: CASFPHQRDYNEQFF
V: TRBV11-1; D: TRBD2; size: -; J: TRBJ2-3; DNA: TGTGCCAGCAGCCCCGGACTAGGTACAGATACGCAGTATTTT; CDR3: CASSPGLGTDTQYF
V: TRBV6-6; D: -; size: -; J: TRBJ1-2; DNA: TGTGCCAGCAGTTACTCGGCCTTAGAGGAAGGCTACACCTTC; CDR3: CASSYSALEEGYTF
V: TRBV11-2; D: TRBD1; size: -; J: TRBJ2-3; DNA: TGTGCCAGCAGCACCAGACAGGGTTACGATACGCAGTATTTT; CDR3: CASSTRQGYDTQYF
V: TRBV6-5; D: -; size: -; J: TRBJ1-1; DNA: TGTGCCAGCAGTTTGAACTTTGTGCGGCAGAACACTGAAGCTTTCTTT; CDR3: CASSLNFVRQNTEAFF
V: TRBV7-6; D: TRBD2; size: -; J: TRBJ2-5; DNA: TGTGCCAGCAGCTCGCTAGCGGTTCTTAACCAAGAGATCCAGTACTTC; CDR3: CASSSLAVLNQEIQYF
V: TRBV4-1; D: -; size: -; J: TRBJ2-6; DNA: TGCGCCAGCAGCCCACGACTGGCTGGGGCCAACGTCCTGACTTTC; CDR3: CASSPRLAGANVLTF
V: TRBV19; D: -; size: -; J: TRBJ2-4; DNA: TGTGCCAGTAGTATTTTACTGCGTACGGACATTCAGTACTTC; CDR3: CASSILLRTDIQYF
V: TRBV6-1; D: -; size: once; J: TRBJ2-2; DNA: TGTGCCAGCAGTGGCCCCTCCGGGACATCATGGACCGGGGAGCTGTTTTTT; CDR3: CASSGPSGTSWTGELFF
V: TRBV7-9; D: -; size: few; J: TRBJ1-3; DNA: TGTGCCAGCATCTATTCCCTGCCCTCTGGAAACACCATATATTTT; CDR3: CASIYSLPSGNTIYF
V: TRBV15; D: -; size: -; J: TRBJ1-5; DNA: TGTGCCACCAGCAGGCCAGGGGGCAATCAGCCCCAGCATTTT; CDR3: CATSRPGGNQPQHF
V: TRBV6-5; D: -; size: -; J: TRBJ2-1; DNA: TGTGCCAGCAGCAGAGGGAGTCAGGCACACCATGAGCAGTTCTTC; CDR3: CASSRGSQAHHEQFF
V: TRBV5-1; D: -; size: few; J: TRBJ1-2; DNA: TGCGCCAGCGGCGGGTCTAACTATGGCTACACCTTC; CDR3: CASGGSNYGYTF
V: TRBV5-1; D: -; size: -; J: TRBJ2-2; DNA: TGCGCCAGCAGTTTTATTGCCGGGGAGCTGTTTTTT; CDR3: CASSFIAGELFF
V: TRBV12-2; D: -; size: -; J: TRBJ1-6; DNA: TGTGCAAGACTTTTGGGGACAGAGCATTCACCCCTCCACTTT; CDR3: CARLLGTEHSPLHF
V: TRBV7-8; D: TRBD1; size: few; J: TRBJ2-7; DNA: TGTGCCAGCAGCTTTGGGGACAGCTACGAGCAGTACTTC; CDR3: CASSFGDSYEQYF
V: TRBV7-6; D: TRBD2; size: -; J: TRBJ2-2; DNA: TGTGCCAGCAGCTTAGACGGACTAGCGGGAGGGCCCACCGGGGAGCTGTTTTTT; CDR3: CASSLDGLAGGPTGELFF
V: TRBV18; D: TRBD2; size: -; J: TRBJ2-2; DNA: TGTGCCAGCTCCCGCTGGACTAGCGGAAACACCGGGGAGCTGTTTTTT; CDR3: CASSRWTSGNTGELFF
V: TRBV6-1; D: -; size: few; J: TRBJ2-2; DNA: TGTGCCAGCAGTGAATCGACAGGAGCGAGGACCGGGGAGCTGTTTTTT; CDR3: CASSESTGARTGELFF
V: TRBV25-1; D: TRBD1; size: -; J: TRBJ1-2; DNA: TGTGCCAGCAGGGACCTCGCAGGGGGCCATGGCTACACCTTC; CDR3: CASRDLAGGHGYTF
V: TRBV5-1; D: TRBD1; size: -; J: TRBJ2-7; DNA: TGCGCCAGCAGCTTGGGGGACAGTGATGCCTACGAGCAGTACTTC; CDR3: CASSLGDSDAYEQYF
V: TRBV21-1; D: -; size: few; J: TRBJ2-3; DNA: TGTGCCAGCAGCAAAGGGCGGGGGGGCTGTGCAGATACGCAGTATTTT; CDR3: CASSKGRGGCADTQYF
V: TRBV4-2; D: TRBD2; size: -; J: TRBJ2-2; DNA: TGTGCCAGCAGCTTCACCGGGACTAGCGGGGGGGCGGGCGGGGAGCTGTTTTTT; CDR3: CASSFTGTSGGAGGELFF
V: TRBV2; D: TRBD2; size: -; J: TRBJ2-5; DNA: TGTGCCAGGGAAGATAGCGGGGCCCAAGAGACCCAGTACTTC; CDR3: CAREDSGAQETQYF
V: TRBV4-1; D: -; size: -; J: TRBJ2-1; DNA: TGCGCCAGCAGGCCCCTCGGTGGGGGGTCGGCTGAGCAGTTCTTC; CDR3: CASRPLGGGSAEQFF
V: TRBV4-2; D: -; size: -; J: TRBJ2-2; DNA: TGTGCCAGCAGCCAAGGGGCAACCCGGGACTGGAACACCGGGGAGCTGTTTTTT; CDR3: CASSQGATRDWNTGELFF
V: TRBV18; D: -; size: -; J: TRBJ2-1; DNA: TGTGCCAGCTCACCGCAGAGGAATGAGCAGTTCTTC; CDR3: CASSPQRNEQFF
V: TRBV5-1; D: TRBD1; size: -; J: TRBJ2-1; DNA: TGCGCCAGCAGCTATACAGGGGCGCTAGAATGGTTCTTC; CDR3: CASSYTGALEWFF
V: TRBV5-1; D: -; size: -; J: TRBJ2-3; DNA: TGCGCCAGCAGCCGGGACTCCGTCGGGGATACGCAGTATTTT; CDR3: CASSRDSVGDTQYF
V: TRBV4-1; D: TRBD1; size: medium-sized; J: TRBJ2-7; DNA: TGCGCCAGCAGCACCCGGACAGGTTCCCTTAGGGACGAGCAGTACTTC; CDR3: CASSTRTGSLRDEQYF
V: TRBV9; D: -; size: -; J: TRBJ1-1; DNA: TGTGCCAGCAGCCCAGAGCGATATATGAACACTGAAGCTTTCTTT; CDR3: CASSPERYMNTEAFF
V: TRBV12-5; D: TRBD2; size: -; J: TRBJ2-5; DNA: TGTGCTAGTGCTGGGACTAGCGGAGAGACCCAGTACTTC; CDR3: CASAGTSGETQYF
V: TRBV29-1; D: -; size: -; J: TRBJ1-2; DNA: TGCAGCGTTGGAGGAGGCTACACCTTC; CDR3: CSVGGGYTF
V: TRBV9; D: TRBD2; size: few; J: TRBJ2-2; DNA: TGTGCCAGCAGCGCGAGGACTAGCGGGGCGAACACCGGGGAGCTGTTTTTT; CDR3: CASSARTSGANTGELFF
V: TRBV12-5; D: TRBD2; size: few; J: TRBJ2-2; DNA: TGTGCTAGTGGCCAAGGGACTAGCGGGAGAAACACCGGGGAGCTGTTTTTT; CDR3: CASGQGTSGRNTGELFF
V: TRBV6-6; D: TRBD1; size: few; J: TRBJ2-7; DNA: TGTGCCAGCAGACCGACAGGGGGCAGGAACGAGCAGTACTTC; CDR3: CASRPTGGRNEQYF
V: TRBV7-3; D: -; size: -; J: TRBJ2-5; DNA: TGTGCCAGCAGCCCCTCTAGCGACCCGGTAGGGACCCAGTACTTC; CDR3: CASSPSSDPVGTQYF
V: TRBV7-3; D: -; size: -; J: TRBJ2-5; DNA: TGTGCCAGCAGCCCGTATAGGGGAGAGACCCAGTACTTC; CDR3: CASSPYRGETQYF
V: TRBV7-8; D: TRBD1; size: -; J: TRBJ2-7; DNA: TGTGCCAGCAGCACATACCGGGACAGGGGCTGGGAGCAGTACTTC; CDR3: CASSTYRDRGWEQYF
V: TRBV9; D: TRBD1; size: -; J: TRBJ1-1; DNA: TGTGCCAGCAGCGTTCGACAGGGTGTAGGGGGCACTGAAGCTTTCTTT; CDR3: CASSVRQGVGGTEAFF
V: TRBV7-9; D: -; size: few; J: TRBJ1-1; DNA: TGTGCCAGCAGCTCCCTAGGGAGGTTTCAGGACACTGAAGCTTTCTTT; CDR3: CASSSLGRFQDTEAFF
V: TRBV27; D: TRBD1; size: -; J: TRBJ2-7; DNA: TGTGCCAGCAGCCGGACAGGGACCTACGAGCAGTACTTC; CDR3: CASSRTGTYEQYF
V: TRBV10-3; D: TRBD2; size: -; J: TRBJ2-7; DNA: TGTGCCATCAGGCTCACTAGCGGGGGAAAATACGAGCAGTACTTC; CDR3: CAIRLTSGGKYEQYF
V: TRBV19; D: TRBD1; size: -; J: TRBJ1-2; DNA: TGTGCCAGTAGTATCACGGGACAGTCTTTTTATGGCTACACCTTC; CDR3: CASSITGQSFYGYTF
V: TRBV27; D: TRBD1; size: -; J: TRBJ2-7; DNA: TGTGCCAGCAGTTCTAAACCCGGGGACAGCTACGAGCAGTACTTC; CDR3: CASSSKPGDSYEQYF
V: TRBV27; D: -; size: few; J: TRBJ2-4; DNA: TGTGCCAGCAGGGGGGCTGGCGGACTAGCCAAAAACATTCAGTACTTC; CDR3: CASRGAGGLAKNIQYF
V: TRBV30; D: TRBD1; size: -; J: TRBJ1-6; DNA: TGTGCCTGGAGTGCGGGACAGGAATATTCACCCCTCCACTTT; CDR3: CAWSAGQEYSPLHF
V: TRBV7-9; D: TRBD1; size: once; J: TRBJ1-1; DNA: TGTGCCAGCAGCCGCGGGACAGGGGACGGGGGCACTGAAGCTTTCTTT; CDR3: CASSRGTGDGGTEAFF